These 18 T cell receptor gamma chains originate from one sample sequenced in a study of Vδ1+ human thymocytes. Overall study findings and caveats: Thymic TRG and TRD repertoires appeared highly polyclonal, with Gaussian CDR3 length distributions.

Extracted RNA was reverse transcribed into cDNA. The CDR3 regions were amplified by multiplex PCR from V-gene primers to a constant-region primer. TCRdb redid clone calling on the multiplex PCR reads using CATT. The table lists around 12,000 gamma-chain clones, roughly two fifths of them singletons. These TCRs' antigens remain unknown. Sequencing was carried out using Vdelta1+ gamma-delta thymocytes from the thymus. As to subset: FACS-sorted CD3+ TCRalphabeta- TCRVdelta1+ TCRVdelta2- thymocytes. Every receptor here comes from a boy younger than two who had congenital heart surgery.

This chain connects TRGV3 to TRGJP2. No J gene is reported in TCRdb; it was inferred here by comparing the DNA with germline. J lost 5 bases, V lost 3 bases, and 9 bases had no gene match. The CDR3 spans 15 residues. CDR1 is VTNTFY, CDR2 YDVSTARD, per germline (reference sequence). CDR3 bases: TGTGCCACCTGGGACGGATCCGGCAGTGATTGGATCAAGACGTTT. This encodes CATWDGSGSDWIKTF.

A single count supports this clone. The genes are TRGV3 and TRGJ1 or TRGJ2. No J gene was available from TCRdb, and it was assigned here by a germline match of the DNA. With 0 bases clipped from V and 4 bases from J, the junction kept 6 bases outside the gene matches. In germline, CDR1 is VTNTFY, CDR2 YDVSTARD (reference sequence). The CDR3 spans 14 residues. This chain's CDR3 is CATWDRLRYYKKLF. The DNA for the CDR3 is TGTGCCACCTGGGACAGGCTAAGGTATTATAAGAAACTCTTT.

The chain couples TRGV2 to TRGJ1 or TRGJ2. Since TCRdb gives no J gene, matching the DNA to germline was used here to assign it. The V segment lost 0 bases and the J segment 10 bases; nucleotides outside the gene matches: 6. Per germline, CDR1 EGSNGY and CDR2 YDSYNSKV. The CDR3 runs to 12 residues. The CDR3 protein is CATWDGDGKKLF. In DNA, the CDR3 is TGTGCCACCTGGGACGGGGATGGAAAGAAACTCTTT.

The genes are TRGV9 and TRGJ1 or TRGJ2. Trimming took 0 bases from V and 6 from J; bases not matched to a gene: 11. The CDR3 has 15 residues. Germline V gene data show CDR1 as GITISATS and CDR2 as ISYDGTV (reference sequence). CDR3: CALWEVQRSVYKKLF. DNA for the CDR3: TGTGCCTTGTGGGAGGTGCAACGTTCGGTTTATAAGAAACTCTTT.

No J gene call was made, and the V gene is TRGV4. Germline V lookup: CDR1 EGSTGY, CDR2 YDSYTSSV. The CDR3 length is 12 residues. DNA for the CDR3: TGTGCCACCTGGGATGGTGGAAAGGGAAAACTCTTT. Amino acid sequence: CATWDGGKGKLF.

Comment on this clone: The junction differs from germline at one of its ends, possibly a read error. The V gene is TRGV4, the J gene TRGJ1 or TRGJ2. Germline V gives CDR1 EGSTGY, CDR2 YDSYTSSV. This CDR3 has 9 amino acids. The chain's CDR3 is CATRRKKLF. The DNA of the CDR3 is TGTGCCACCCGCCGGAAGAAACTATTT.

This clone was observed a handful of times. The chain has TRGV2 and TRGJ1 or TRGJ2. With 4 bases clipped from V and 4 bases from J, the junction kept 13 bases outside the gene matches. Germline CDR1 EGSNGY, CDR2 YDSYNSKV. This CDR3 has 15 amino acids. CDR3 sequence reads: CATWDGAYRYYKKLF. In nucleotides, the CDR3 is TGTGCCACCTGGGATGGGGCGTATCGGTATTATAAGAAACTCTTT.

The chain combines TRGV5 with TRGJ1 or TRGJ2. Germline matching of the DNA provided the J gene here, since TCRdb leaves it blank. CDR3 length: 15 amino acids. V gave up 0 bases and J gave up 3 bases; unmatched junction bases: 8. The V gene's germline CDR1 is VINAFY and CDR2 YDVSNSKD. CDR3: CATWDRRGIYYKKLF. CDR3 nucleotide sequence: TGTGCCACCTGGGACAGGCGGGGAATTTATTATAAGAAACTCTTT.

A word on this clone: One end of the junction is discordant with germline, which a read error may explain. The J gene is TRGJ1 or TRGJ2, the V gene TRGV9. In the absence of a J gene in TCRdb, the DNA was matched to germline to assign it here. The CDR3 loop spans 13 amino acids. Germline loops: CDR1 GITISATS, CDR2 ISYDGTV (reference sequence). In DNA form, the CDR3 reads TGTGCCTTGCGGGAGGCGGGTTATTATAAGAAACTCTTT. This sequence encodes CALREAGYYKKLF.

The chain employs TRGV4 and TRGJ1 or TRGJ2. Germline matching of the DNA provided the J gene here, since TCRdb leaves it blank. The ends lost 6 bases at V and 7 bases at J; junction bases unmatched: 18. Germline V gives CDR1 EGSTGY, CDR2 YDSYTSSV. This CDR3 region has 15 residues. The CDR3 region is CATWSGVSMSYKKLF. The DNA of the CDR3 is TGTGCCACCTGGTCGGGGGTCTCCATGTCGTATAAGAAACTCTTT.

About this clone: At one of its ends the junction is not consistent with the germline gene, which may arise from a read error. The chain joins TRGV9 to TRGJ1 or TRGJ2. The J gene was not available in TCRdb and was assigned here by matching the DNA to germline segments. The CDR3 is 12 amino acids. Per the germline V gene, CDR1 is GITISATS and CDR2 is ISYDGTV (reference sequence). Written as DNA, the CDR3 is TGTGCCTTGCGGGACCGGTGGGTTAAGAAACTCTTT. The encoded protein is CALRDRWVKKLF.

The V gene is TRGV4, the J gene TRGJ1 or TRGJ2. The J gene is absent in TCRdb and was assigned here via DNA matching to germline. The junction had 11 bases not matched to a gene; V was cut back by 0 bases and J by 6 bases. This CDR3 is 15 amino acids long. Germline V gene lookup returns CDR1 EGSTGY and CDR2 YDSYTSSV. The CDR3 DNA follows: TGTGCCACCTGGGATGGGGCCCCGTCCTTTTATAAGAAACTCTTT. This sequence encodes CATWDGAPSFYKKLF.

Comment on this clone: The junction departs from the called germline gene at one end, perhaps through a read error. The chain couples TRGV9 to TRGJ1 or TRGJ2. The V gene's germline CDR1 is GITISATS and CDR2 ISYDGTV (reference sequence). The CDR3 loop spans 15 amino acids. CDR3: CALWEVGWDYYEKLF. The DNA of the CDR3 is TGTGCCTTGTGGGAGGTGGGTTGGGATTATTATGAGAAACTCTTT.

The V call is TRGV4, the J call TRGJ1 or TRGJ2. TCRdb supplies no J gene; here it was assigned by aligning the nucleotide sequence to germline. With V trimmed by 10 bases and J by 12 bases, 9 bases remained unmatched. The germline V gene encodes CDR1 EGSTGY and CDR2 YDSYTSSV. This CDR3 has 9 residues. The CDR3 region has the DNA TGTGCCACTCATTTCCCGAAACTCTTT. Translation: CATHFPKLF.

This clone occurred a few times. V usage is TRGV4 and J usage is TRGJ1 or TRGJ2. The CDR3 contains 11 residues. Germline values: CDR1 EGSTGY, CDR2 YDSYTSSV. Trimming cost V 4 bases and J 5 bases; bases outside gene matches: 2. The CDR3 loop is CATWENYKKLF. In nucleotides, the CDR3 is TGTGCCACCTGGGAAAATTATAAGAAACTCTTT.

The chain couples TRGV9 to TRGJ1 or TRGJ2. The J gene was missing in TCRdb and was found by matching the end of the DNA to germline. The germline V gene has CDR1 GITISATS and CDR2 ISYDGTV (reference sequence). There are 14 residues in the CDR3. The junction had 10 bases not matched to a gene; V was cut back by 2 bases and J by 6 bases. The CDR3 reads CALWEGYVGYKKLF. The CDR3 bases are TGTGCCTTGTGGGAGGGGTACGTTGGTTATAAGAAACTCTTT.

Concerning this clone itself: The limits of the CDR3 on the DNA are not certain, so only TCRdb's listed CDR3 is given. Called V gene: TRGV2; the J gene was not called. The CDR3 totals 31 residues, both ends included. Germline V lookup: CDR1 EGSNGY, CDR2 YDSYNSKV. The CDR3: CATWDGLAIRNSLAVEQHLLSQVSIGRIQHF.

This chain joins TRGV3 and TRGJ1 or TRGJ2. The V segment lost 0 bases and the J segment 3 bases; nucleotides outside the gene matches: 2. Germline loops: CDR1 VTNTFY, CDR2 YDVSTARD (reference sequence). The CDR3 runs 13 residues. The CDR3, as DNA: TGTGCCACCTGGGACAGGAGTTATTATAAGAAACTCTTT. Translation: CATWDRSYYKKLF.